This is a list of T cell receptor beta chains from one sample in a study of beta chain features in type 1 diabetes. Sequencing was performed with immunoSEQ multiplex PCR; in TCRdb, only in-frame clones are kept and a portion is missing. Counted here are 200,000 to 250,000 clones, 9.6% occurring once; the ten biggest clones make up 0.03% to 0.04%. Sequencing was performed on naive CD4+ T cells from blood. The receptors shown here come from a woman between 18 and 29 years old in good health. Each CDR3 is given with its conserved first and last residue. Fields, in order: V gene, clone size, CDR3 length, D gene, J gene, CDR3 DNA, CDR3 protein. A D gene is named only where the DNA matches it firmly. Rows give clone size only sometimes, using once, few, many, or a class for an expanded clone.

V: TRBV4-2; size: few; length: 15; D: TRBD2; J: TRBJ2-3; DNA: TGTGCCAGCAGCCTGGGGGGGGACCTCACAGATACGCAGTATTTT; CDR3: CASSLGGDLTDTQYF
V: TRBV20-1; size: few; length: 11; D: -; J: TRBJ1-1; DNA: TGCAGTGCGCTCAGGGTGACTGAAGCTTTCTTT; CDR3: CSALRVTEAFF
V: TRBV15; size: -; length: 15; D: -; J: TRBJ1-6; DNA: TGTGCCACCAGCTCTCGGGGGGCACTGTATTCACCCCTCCACTTT; CDR3: CATSSRGALYSPLHF
V: TRBV4-1; size: -; length: 16; D: TRBD2; J: TRBJ2-5; DNA: TGCGCCAGCAGCCAAGGGAGAGCGGGATCCCAAGAGACCCAGTACTTC; CDR3: CASSQGRAGSQETQYF
V: TRBV27; size: -; length: 12; D: TRBD1; J: TRBJ2-5; DNA: TGTGCCAGCAGTGATAGACAGGGGGGCCTATACTTC; CDR3: CASSDRQGGLYF
V: TRBV5-4; size: -; length: 15; D: -; J: TRBJ1-1; DNA: TGTGCCAGCAGCTTGAGGAGCTTATTGAACACTGAAGCTTTCTTT; CDR3: CASSLRSLLNTEAFF
V: TRBV7-9; size: -; length: 16; D: TRBD1; J: TRBJ1-1; DNA: TGTGCCAGCAGGTCGAAGTTCGGGACAGTGAACACTGAAGCTTTCTTT; CDR3: CASRSKFGTVNTEAFF
V: TRBV4-2; size: -; length: 14; D: -; J: TRBJ2-7; DNA: TGTGCCAGCAGCCAAGATCGGGTCTCCTACGAGCAGTACTTC; CDR3: CASSQDRVSYEQYF
V: TRBV5-1; size: few; length: 12; D: TRBD1; J: TRBJ1-2; DNA: TGCGCCAGCAGCCCAGACAGGGACGGCTACACCTTC; CDR3: CASSPDRDGYTF
V: TRBV21-1; size: -; length: 16; D: -; J: TRBJ1-5; DNA: TGTGCCAGCAGCTTAACAGGGGGCCTAAACAATCAGCCCCAGCATTTT; CDR3: CASSLTGGLNNQPQHF
V: TRBV4-1; size: few; length: 17; D: TRBD1; J: TRBJ1-1; DNA: TGCGCCAGCAGCCAAGTTTGGGGGGACAGGGCGAGGCCTGAAGCTTTCTTT; CDR3: CASSQVWGDRARPEAFF
V: TRBV10-3; size: few; length: 13; D: TRBD2; J: TRBJ2-3; DNA: TGTGCCATCAGTGAAGGGCGGGAGGATACGCAGTATTTT; CDR3: CAISEGREDTQYF
V: TRBV19; size: few; length: 18; D: TRBD2; J: TRBJ2-1; DNA: TGTGCCAGTAGTCCTAGGTGGGGCTCGCTAGCGGGACCCAATGAGCAGTTCTTC; CDR3: CASSPRWGSLAGPNEQFF
V: TRBV19; size: few; length: 15; D: TRBD1; J: TRBJ2-1; DNA: TGTGCCAGTAGTACGGGGACAGGGGGCCTCAATGAGCAGTTCTTC; CDR3: CASSTGTGGLNEQFF
V: TRBV2; size: -; length: 14; D: TRBD1; J: TRBJ2-7; DNA: TGTGCCAGCACGGGACAGGGGACTTCCTACGAGCAGTACTTC; CDR3: CASTGQGTSYEQYF
V: TRBV28; size: few; length: 14; D: TRBD1; J: TRBJ2-7; DNA: TGTGCCAGCAGTCTACCGGGACAGAACTACGAGCAGTACTTC; CDR3: CASSLPGQNYEQYF
V: TRBV14; size: -; length: 15; D: TRBD1; J: TRBJ1-4; DNA: TGTGCCAGCAGCATAACGACAGGGGGGATTGAAAAACTGTTTTTT; CDR3: CASSITTGGIEKLFF
V: TRBV6-6; size: -; length: 14; D: TRBD1; J: TRBJ1-1; DNA: TGTGCCAGCAGTTCCCAGGACAGGGCGCCTGAAGCTTTCTTT; CDR3: CASSSQDRAPEAFF
V: TRBV7-9; size: many; length: 14; D: -; J: TRBJ2-7; DNA: TGTGCCAGCAGCCCTTCGGGACTCGTCTACGAGCAGTACTTC; CDR3: CASSPSGLVYEQYF
V: TRBV10-3; size: few; length: 14; D: -; J: TRBJ1-2; DNA: TGTGCCATCAGTGACACCCTTCCGGGCTATGGCTACACCTTC; CDR3: CAISDTLPGYGYTF
V: TRBV5-1; size: -; length: 15; D: -; J: TRBJ1-1; DNA: TGCGCCAGCAGCCCAGGCTCAGGGAGGGACACTGAAGCTTTCTTT; CDR3: CASSPGSGRDTEAFF
V: TRBV2; size: few; length: 13; D: -; J: TRBJ2-7; DNA: TGTGCCAGCACTCGGCCAGGGTCGACCGAGCAGTACTTC; CDR3: CASTRPGSTEQYF
V: TRBV9; size: few; length: 17; D: TRBD1; J: TRBJ2-2; DNA: TGTGCCAGCAGCGTCACCGGGACAGGGGGGGTCACCGGGGAGCTGTTTTTT; CDR3: CASSVTGTGGVTGELFF
V: TRBV18; size: few; length: 14; D: -; J: TRBJ1-1; DNA: TGTGCCAGCTCACGAGTTCAGGGGAACACTGAAGCTTTCTTT; CDR3: CASSRVQGNTEAFF
V: TRBV30; size: -; length: 14; D: TRBD1; J: TRBJ2-7; DNA: TGTGCCTGGAGTTCAGGACAGGGGGGGAACGAGCAGTACTTC; CDR3: CAWSSGQGGNEQYF
V: TRBV9; size: few; length: 16; D: TRBD2; J: TRBJ2-7; DNA: TGTGCCAGCAGCCCGGGGGGGGCTAGCCGATCCGACGAGCAGTACTTC; CDR3: CASSPGGASRSDEQYF
V: TRBV6-5; size: -; length: 14; D: -; J: TRBJ1-2; DNA: TGTGCCAGCAGTGCGGTGGGAGGTGGTGTCGGCTACACCTTC; CDR3: CASSAVGGGVGYTF
V: TRBV6-6; size: -; length: 16; D: -; J: TRBJ2-1; DNA: TGTGCCAGCAGTTACTCGTCCAGCGGAGGTGCCAATGAGCAGTTCTTC; CDR3: CASSYSSSGGANEQFF
V: TRBV5-1; size: few; length: 13; D: -; J: TRBJ2-5; DNA: TGCGCCAGCAGCTTGGGGCGGGAAGAGACCCAGTACTTC; CDR3: CASSLGREETQYF
V: TRBV4-2; size: -; length: 15; D: TRBD2; J: TRBJ2-7; DNA: TGTGCCAGCAGCCAAGTGAGCGGGAGGGCCTACGAGCAGTACTTC; CDR3: CASSQVSGRAYEQYF
V: TRBV7-3; size: -; length: 15; D: TRBD2; J: TRBJ2-7; DNA: TGTGCCAGCAGCCAAACCGGGACTAGCATCTACGAGCAGTACTTC; CDR3: CASSQTGTSIYEQYF
V: TRBV30; size: -; length: 14; D: -; J: TRBJ1-1; DNA: TGTGCCTGGAGAGTTATCAGGGTGAACACTGAAGCTTTCTTT; CDR3: CAWRVIRVNTEAFF
V: TRBV11-2; size: -; length: 15; D: TRBD2; J: TRBJ2-5; DNA: TGTGCCAGCAGCCCCGGGGCGGGAGGGTCAGGGACCCAGTACTTC; CDR3: CASSPGAGGSGTQYF